This T cell receptor (beta chain) was sequenced in a study of cytomegalovirus exposure and HLA in healthy donors. Overall study context: Unique TCRs from HLA-typed donors, 70 million to 100 million of them, were held in an early data release.

Regarding the study as a whole: HLA allele associations emerged for 16,951 TCR beta sequences in a later analysis, at 0.05 false discovery rate.

The PCR had 60 Vbeta and 13 Jbeta primers. This table comes from immunoSEQ multiplex PCR, and its TCRdb copy is limited to in-frame clones, with some not included. The table has approximately 190,000 clones, 55% to 75% seen once. Germline V gene lookup returns CDR1 SGDLS and CDR2 YYNGEE. Trimming cost V 2 bases and J 3 bases; bases outside gene matches: 2. CDR3 size: 14 residues. Notes on this clone: Its antigen is unknown.

The sequencing sample was made of PBMCs. This sequence was found in a man aged 35 to 55 in good health and CMV-seropositive. The rearrangement links TRBV9 to TRBJ1-1, with 9 bases that match TRBD1. CDR3 in DNA: TGTGCCAGCAGCGTGGGGACAGGGTACACTGAAGCTTTCTTT. It yields the protein CASSVGTGYTEAFF.